This TCR beta chain was recorded in a study of neurological immune-mediated disorders. Whole-study results and caveats: None of the CDR3 amino acid sequences found in expanded clones was shared across subjects. This suggests that the TCR-beta repertoires were private in all groups. The repertoires of 18 of 34 multiple sclerosis patients fell into one related-CDR3 cluster (a possible signature) under phylogenetic grouping.

Libraries used 2 million unsorted PBMCs kept frozen in RNAlater. This CDR3 region has 15 residues. Between the trimmed V and J ends, which lost 5 bases and 5 bases, there was a span of 20 bases. Germline V gene lookup returns CDR1 DFQATT and CDR2 SNEGSKA (reference sequence). By 5'RACE with 10-nucleotide random UMIs, the cDNA was made. TCRdb itself ran the 5' RACE reads through MiXCR, one entry per CDR3 protein. This sample carries tens of thousands of distinct CDR3 sequences, 3.5% to 5% of them seen once, and the ten largest clones take 1% to 1.5%. As concerns this clonotype: The antigen is not known.

Sequenced input: PBMCs. The chain recombines TRBV20-1 with TRBJ2-3; D may be TRBD2 (7 bases). The source is a young man with multiple sclerosis. The CDR3 sequence: CSALPGGHQGDTQYF. CDR3 nucleotide sequence: TGCAGTGCTCTACCGGGGGGCCATCAGGGAGATACGCAGTATTTT.